This T cell receptor beta chain was captured in a study of early T cells in non-severe SARS-CoV-2 infection. Looking at the study overall: Sequencing of unsorted whole blood was done on bulk RNA, leaving chains unpaired.

Each single cDNA molecule received a unique molecular identifier. TCRdb called the 5' RACE reads again in MiXCR, with one record for every CDR3 protein. The sample records more than 85,000 distinct CDR3 sequences, roughly 15% being singletons. Study-wide results and limits: The VDJdb matching leaned toward anti-spike CD8 responses and overlooked private and CD4 specificities.

About this clonotype itself: The antigen is not known.

The input for sequencing was whole blood, taken at baseline. The sequence was obtained from an adult who was a healthcare worker with PCR-confirmed SARS-CoV-2 infection or an uninfected control (not recorded which).

The CDR3 loop is CASSVGGVTDTQYF. As DNA, the CDR3 is TGTGCCAGCAGCGTAGGGGGCGTCACAGATACGCAGTATTTT. This rearrangement joins TRBV9 to TRBJ2-3; D is perhaps TRBD1 (5 bases). This CDR3 comprises 14 residues. The germline gives CDR1 SGDLS, CDR2 YYNGEE. V lost 0 bases and J 2 bases, leaving 7 bases between the germline ends. Supplemented by reference TRBV9 and TRBJ2-3, the full variable domain reads DSGVTQTPKHLITATGQRVTLRCSPRSGDLSVYWYQQSLDQGLQFLIQYYNGEERAKGNILERFSAQQFPDLHSELNLSSLELGDSALYFCASSVGGVTDTQYFGPGTRLTVL.